What follows are 25 T cell receptor beta chains derived from one specimen sequenced in a study of shared clonotypes between healthy human individuals. The repertoire was sequenced with immunoSEQ multiplex PCR; TCRdb's copy has only in-frame clones and lacks some. The table has 2 million to 3 million clones, 90% to 95% seen once; the top ten hold 0.36%. Material: naive CD4+ T cells from PBMCs. Subset noted: CD45RA+ positively selected. These receptors were obtained from a man aged 18 to 30 in good health. Some clones in this sample may be carry-over from other donors' samples.

J is TRBJ2-7 and V is TRBV5-1; 8 bases fit TRBD1. J gave up 5 bases and V 0 bases, and 7 bases lay outside the gene matches. The CDR3 covers 15 residues. The V gene's germline CDR1 is SGHRS and CDR2 YFSETQ. The DNA for the CDR3 is TGCGCCAGCAGCTTGGCCGGGACAGGAACCGACGAGCAGTACTTC. It codes for CASSLAGTGTDEQYF.

This clone is a singleton in its sample. The V call is TRBV2, the J call TRBJ2-1; D not certain. The CDR3 is made up of 14 amino acids. CDR1 SNHLY and CDR2 FYNNEI come from the germline V gene. Trimming stripped 6 bases from V and 4 bases from J, with 13 bases between. CDR3 DNA sequence: TGTGCCAGCAGCGCGATCTTAATGTACAATGAGCAGTTCTTC. This gives the protein CASSAILMYNEQFF.

The CDR3 DNA reads as TGTGCCACCAGGGTATTTGACAGAGACACCGGGGAGCTGTTTTTT. This gives the protein CATRVFDRDTGELFF. This rearrangement joins TRBV28 to TRBJ2-2; TRBD1 might be the D (5 bases). CDR3 length: 15 residues. Germline CDR1 is MDHEN and CDR2 is SYDVKM. Trimming removed 10 bases at V and 3 bases at J, with 18 bases between. Based on the CDR3 plus reference TRBV28 and TRBJ2-2, the full variable domain is DVKVTQSSRYLVKRTGEKVFLECVQDMDHENMFWYRQDPGLGLRLIYFSYDVKMKEKGDIPEGYSVSREKKERFSLILESASTNQTSMYLCATRVFDRDTGELFFGEGSRLTVL.

This chain links TRBV7-2 with TRBJ2-2, with D tentatively TRBD1 or TRBD2 (5 bases each). Germline CDR1 and CDR2: SGHTA and FQGNSA. The CDR3 loop spans 14 amino acids. The V end lost 3 bases, the J end lost 4 bases, and 9 bases lay between the germline ends. CDR3 protein: CASSFLGTTGELFF. CDR3 coding DNA: TGTGCCAGCAGCTTCCTAGGGACCACCGGGGAGCTGTTTTTT.

This sequence joins TRBV10-3 and TRBJ2-5, with TRBD2 matching over 7 bases. TRBJ2-7 explains the end of the DNA better; the J call may be wrong. The CDR3 totals 14 residues. Germline assignment: CDR1 ENHRY and CDR2 SYGVKD. CDR3 sequence reads: CAIRASSGTGEQYF. The CDR3 DNA reads TGTGCCATTAGGGCCTCGAGCGGGACGGGCGAGCAGTACTTC.

On this clone: The sample has other DNA sequences that encode this CDR3 too. CDR3 residues: CASSQATSGSYEQYF. The CDR3 DNA follows: TGCGCCAGCAGCCAAGCTACTAGCGGGAGCTACGAGCAGTACTTC. The V call is TRBV4-3, the J call TRBJ2-7; 11 bases are shared with TRBD2. V shed 1 base, J shed 3 bases, and the junction held 2 bases outside the gene matches. Germline CDR1 is LGHNA and CDR2 is YSLEER. This CDR3 spans 15 amino acids.

The chain couples TRBV28 to TRBJ1-5, with TRBD1 identical over 10 bases. Germline values: CDR1 MDHEN, CDR2 SYDVKM. This CDR3 spans 15 amino acids. Trimming took 5 bases from V and 1 from J; bases not matched to a gene: 2. The CDR3 loop is CASSGTGASNQPQHF. The CDR3, as DNA: TGTGCCAGCAGTGGGACAGGGGCGAGCAATCAGCCCCAGCATTTT.

This chain connects TRBV11-2 to TRBJ2-7; a possible D gene is TRBD1 (6 bases). The CDR3 runs 14 residues. V gave up 5 bases and J gave up 3 bases, with 14 bases separating them. Germline V gene sequence: CDR1 SGHAT, CDR2 FQNNGV. CDR3 region: CASSPTGTNYEQYF. In DNA form, the CDR3 reads TGTGCCAGCAGCCCCACCGGGACAAACTACGAGCAGTACTTC.

This clone was seen just once. The chain has TRBV19 and TRBJ1-1, with TRBD1 identical over 8 bases. Germline V gene data show CDR1 as LNHDA and CDR2 as SQIVND (reference sequence). J gave up 1 base and V 5 bases, and 6 bases lay outside the gene matches. This CDR3 contains 15 residues. The CDR3 is CASSDLTGGNTEAFF. CDR3 sequence (DNA): TGTGCCAGTAGTGACCTTACAGGGGGGAACACTGAAGCTTTCTTT.

This rearrangement joins TRBV6-1 to TRBJ1-3; no clear D gene. The CDR3 is 16 amino acids. V lost 2 bases to trimming and J lost 0 bases, with 11 bases between them. Per germline, CDR1 MNHNS and CDR2 SASEGT. The CDR3 coding sequence is TGTGCCAGCAGTGAACGTGTGCTCAACTCTGGAAACACCATATATTTT. Its translation is CASSERVLNSGNTIYF.

This chain links TRBV14 with TRBJ2-7, with 14 bases that match TRBD2. Germline V gene sequence: CDR1 SGHDN, CDR2 FVKESK. Trimming at V came to 4 bases and at J to 6 bases, leaving 14 bases not matched to a gene. CDR3 length: 18 residues. The CDR3 DNA reads as TGTGCCAGCAGCCCAGGGACTAGCGGGAGATATTTCGGGGCCGAGCAGTACTTC. This sequence encodes CASSPGTSGRYFGAEQYF.

V is TRBV2 and J is TRBJ1-2; D is uncertain. CDR3 length equals 11 residues. Germline V CDR1 and CDR2: SNHLY, FYNNEI. The ends were cut back, 7 bases at V and 6 bases at J, with 9 bases in the middle. The CDR3 here is CASTRPDGYTF. The CDR3 DNA follows: TGTGCCAGCACCCGTCCAGATGGCTACACCTTC.

The rearrangement uses TRBV5-4 and TRBJ2-6; D uncertain. This CDR3 is 13 amino acids long. V shed 4 bases and J shed 4 bases, with 6 bases lying between them. Per germline, CDR1 SGHNT and CDR2 YYREEE (reference sequence). CDR3 sequence (DNA): TGTGCCAGCAGCCAAAGAGGGGCCAACGTCCTGACTTTC. Translating it yields CASSQRGANVLTF.

This clone was seen a single time. The chain couples TRBV7-3 to TRBJ2-1; 8 bases fit TRBD1. The V gene's germline CDR1 is SGHTA and CDR2 FQGTGA. The V segment lost 2 bases and the J segment 8 bases; nucleotides outside the gene matches: 11. The CDR3 runs to 16 residues. The CDR3 spells CASSLLVLDRVDEQFF. In nucleotides, the CDR3 is TGTGCCAGCAGCTTATTAGTCTTGGACAGGGTTGATGAGCAGTTCTTC.

V usage is TRBV18 and J usage is TRBJ2-5; 8 nucleotides line up with TRBD1. Losses at the gene ends were 2 bases for V and 10 bases for J; bases not matched to a gene: 18. Germline-derived CDR1 and CDR2 are KGHSH and LQKENI. This CDR3 is built from 17 residues. This CDR3 reads CASSPRGAGGFGTNQYF. The DNA of the CDR3 is TGTGCCAGCTCACCAAGAGGGGCAGGGGGCTTCGGAACCAACCAGTACTTC. Full variable domain (outside the CDR3, taken from reference TRBV18 and TRBJ2-5): NAGVMQNPRHLVRRRGQEARLRCSPMKGHSHVYWYRQLPEEGLKFMVYLQKENIIDESGMPKERFSAEFPKEGPSILRIQQVVRGDSAAYFCASSPRGAGGFGTNQYFGPGTRLLVL.

This chain connects TRBV28 to TRBJ2-7; tentatively, D is TRBD2 (6 bases). Germline loops: CDR1 MDHEN, CDR2 SYDVKM. The ends were cut back, 6 bases at V and 2 bases at J, with 11 bases in the middle. The CDR3 has 13 residues. The CDR3 reads CASSPAGPYEQYF. The CDR3 DNA sequence: TGTGCCAGCAGCCCTGCGGGGCCCTACGAGCAGTACTTC.

For this clone: The sample carries other DNA sequences with the same CDR3. The chain joins TRBV30 to TRBJ2-5; D unresolved. Deletions cut 2 bases from V and 2 bases from J, with 6 bases between. The germline gives CDR1 GTSNPN, CDR2 SVGIG (reference sequence). This CDR3 spans 12 amino acids. The CDR3 nucleotides are TGTGCCTGGAGTAGGCAGCAAGAGACCCAGTACTTC. Protein: CAWSRQQETQYF.

The V gene is TRBV14, the J gene TRBJ1-1, with no clear D. Germline V gene sequence: CDR1 SGHDN, CDR2 FVKESK. The CDR3 covers 15 residues. V was pared by 1 base and J by 3 bases, with 12 bases between. CDR3 DNA: TGTGCCAGCAGCCAAGGTCCTTCAGGTTACACTGAAGCTTTCTTT. Translated: CASSQGPSGYTEAFF. The full variable domain, with the rest looked up from reference TRBV14 and TRBJ1-1, is EAGVTQFPSHSVIEKGQTVTLRCDPISGHDNLYWYRRVMGKEIKFLLHFVKESKQDESGMPNNRFLAERTGGTYSTLKVQPAELEDSGVYFCASSQGPSGYTEAFFGQGTRLTVV.

This sequence joins TRBV5-5 and TRBJ1-5; D might be TRBD1 (6 bases). This CDR3 comprises 16 residues. Germline V gene data show CDR1 as SGHKS and CDR2 as YYEKEE (reference sequence). The V end was cut by 2 bases, the J end by 0 bases, with 12 bases between. The CDR3 coding sequence is TGTGCCAGCAGCTTAGGACAGTTTTATAGCAATCAGCCCCAGCATTTT. Amino acid sequence: CASSLGQFYSNQPQHF. The entire variable domain, with the rest obtained from reference TRBV5-5 and TRBJ1-5, is as follows: DAGVTQSPTHLIKTRGQQVTLRCSPISGHKSVSWYQQVLGQGPQFIFQYYEKEERGRGNFPDRFSARQFPNYSSELNVNALLLGDSALYLCASSLGQFYSNQPQHFGDGTRLSIL.

The chain is built from TRBV27 and TRBJ2-5, with D unclear. CDR1 and CDR2 from the germline V gene are MNHEY and SMNVEV (reference sequence). V was pared by 2 bases and J by 2 bases, with 15 bases between. This CDR3 has 16 residues. The CDR3 sequence is CASSLRGRLRQETQYF. The CDR3 DNA is TGTGCCAGCAGTTTACGAGGCAGGCTGAGGCAAGAGACCCAGTACTTC.

Remarks on this clone: This same CDR3 is encoded by further DNA sequences in the sample. The chain has TRBV18 and TRBJ2-3; 9 nucleotides line up with TRBD2. After removal of 1 base from V and 4 bases from J, the junction contained 0 bases not matched to a gene. This CDR3 comprises 14 residues. Germline V gene lookup returns CDR1 KGHSH and CDR2 LQKENI. CDR3 coding DNA: TGTGCCAGCTCACCACTAGCGGGAGCAGATACGCAGTATTTT. Its protein is CASSPLAGADTQYF.

The rearrangement links TRBV27 to TRBJ1-1, with D unclear. CDR3 size: 15 residues. V lost 2 bases to trimming and J lost 0 bases, with 10 bases between them. Germline values: CDR1 MNHEY, CDR2 SMNVEV (reference sequence). The CDR3, as DNA: TGTGCCAGCAGTTTAGATCTCGAGATGAACACTGAAGCTTTCTTT. Protein sequence: CASSLDLEMNTEAFF.

This rearrangement joins TRBV7-2 to TRBJ1-1; no reliable D call. The CDR3 consists of 13 residues. V lost 3 bases, J lost 6 bases, and 11 bases lay in between. Germline V gene sequence: CDR1 SGHTA, CDR2 FQGNSA. This CDR3 reads CASSLAIRAEAFF. DNA for the CDR3: TGTGCCAGCAGCTTGGCTATACGGGCTGAAGCTTTCTTT.

This chain links TRBV13 with TRBJ2-3; D is ambiguous. This CDR3 contains 16 residues. The germline V and J ends were trimmed by 5 bases and 0 bases, with 15 bases remaining between them. CDR1 PRHDT and CDR2 FYEKMQ come from the germline V gene (reference sequence). CDR3: CASSPPWPASTDTQYF. In nucleotides, the CDR3 is TGTGCCAGCAGCCCCCCCTGGCCAGCTAGCACAGATACGCAGTATTTT.

This sequence joins TRBV28 and TRBJ1-5; no clear D gene. Germline V gene lookup returns CDR1 MDHEN and CDR2 SYDVKM. Trimming stripped 7 bases from V and 6 bases from J, with 13 bases between. CDR3 size: 13 residues. CDR3 sequence reads: CASKKSQPQPQHF. DNA for the CDR3: TGTGCCAGCAAAAAATCGCAGCCTCAGCCCCAGCATTTT. The variable domain in full, with the rest retrieved from reference TRBV28 and TRBJ1-5, is DVKVTQSSRYLVKRTGEKVFLECVQDMDHENMFWYRQDPGLGLRLIYFSYDVKMKEKGDIPEGYSVSREKKERFSLILESASTNQTSMYLCASKKSQPQPQHFGDGTRLSIL.